What follows are 11 T cell receptor beta chains derived from one specimen sequenced in a study of CXCR3-negative and CXCR3-positive naive CD8 T cells. No antigens are known for them. General study results and limits: Hydrophobicity of TRB CDR3s was greater in CXCR3-positive naive cells than in CXCR3-negative naive cells.

It was by 5' RACE with UMI labels that the TRB cDNA libraries were prepared. TCRdb reprocessed the 5' RACE reads; each CDR3 protein has one entry and no DNA is given. The sample data list approximately 100,000 distinct CDR3 sequences. The sequenced sample was naive CXCR3+ CD8+ T cells from blood. Subset given: CD45RO-CCR7+CD27+CD95- naive CD8+ T cells expressing CXCR3 (TNR3+). These receptors came from a human donor in good health. Some clones in this sample may be carry-over from other donors' samples.

The chain employs TRBV27 and TRBJ1-1. The CDR3 is made up of 13 amino acids. Germline-derived CDR1 and CDR2 are MNHEY and SMNVEV (reference sequence). CDR3 sequence reads: CASQANLNTEAFF.

The chain uses TRBV7-9 and TRBJ2-1; the D call from TCRdb, TRBD1, cannot be confirmed without DNA. Germline V gives CDR1 SEHNR, CDR2 FQNEAQ (reference sequence). This CDR3 contains 15 residues. CDR3: CASSLYSTGNNEQFF.

The V and J genes are TRBV27 and TRBJ1-1. Germline CDR1 reads MNHEY; CDR2 reads SMNVEV (reference sequence). This CDR3 contains 13 residues. CDR3 amino acids: CASSRAGYTEAFF.

This chain connects TRBV6-5 to TRBJ2-1. This CDR3 region has 15 residues. Germline lookup yields CDR1 MNHEY and CDR2 SVGAGI. The CDR3 loop reads CASSYRSELLNEQFF.

This chain uses TRBV19 with TRBJ2-7; TCRdb proposes TRBD2, but this gene call is untestable without DNA. Germline assignment: CDR1 LNHDA and CDR2 SQIVND (reference sequence). The length of the CDR3 is 15 residues. CDR3 amino acids: CASSPAGTAYYEQYF.

The chain uses TRBV20-1 and TRBJ2-2; TCRdb's D gene call, TRBD1, goes unchecked for lack of DNA. The CDR3 contains 14 residues. Germline CDR1 is DFQATT and CDR2 is SNEGSKA (reference sequence). The CDR3 region is CSARTGGDTGELFF.

The chain employs TRBV29-1 and TRBJ2-7; the D gene TCRdb calls, TRBD1, cannot be checked with no DNA. Per the germline V gene, CDR1 is SQVTM and CDR2 is ANQGSEA. The CDR3 extends over 15 amino acids. CDR3 region: CSVALRDRVSYEQYF.

The chain links TRBV7-6 to TRBJ1-1. The CDR3 has 16 amino acids. Germline CDR1 SGHVS, CDR2 FNYEAQ. CDR3 residues: CASSLPTNPPHGEAFF.

The chain recombines TRBV7-9 with TRBJ2-5; checking the TCRdb D call of TRBD2 is not possible without DNA. The V gene's germline CDR1 is SEHNR and CDR2 FQNEAQ (reference sequence). CDR3 length: 15 residues. The CDR3 sequence: CASSLAGTFQETQYF.

CDR3 sequence reads: CSAQGGEIYNEQFF. The chain recombines TRBV29-1 with TRBJ2-1; lacking DNA, the TRBD1 call made by TCRdb goes unchecked. This CDR3 spans 14 amino acids. Germline V gives CDR1 SQVTM, CDR2 ANQGSEA.

The gene calls are TRBV28 and TRBJ2-1; TCRdb outputs TRBD1, but without DNA this stays unchecked. The CDR3 runs to 15 residues. Germline CDR1 is MDHEN and CDR2 is SYDVKM. CDR3 sequence: CASSLRAAPYNEQFF.